The rows below give T cell receptor beta chains drawn from one sample of a study of cytomegalovirus exposure and HLA in healthy donors. Profiling relied on immunoSEQ multiplex PCR, and the TCRdb table lists in-frame clones only, not all of them. The sample has over 200,000 clones, 82% seen once. Sequences were obtained from PBMCs. These TCRs come from a man aged 40-49 years in good health and CMV-seropositive. The CDR3 runs from the conserved cysteine through the conserved F or W. A D gene is named only where the DNA matches it firmly. The size of a clone is reported for some rows only, either as once, few or many, or as a class for expanded clones.

>TRBV7-9|TRBJ2-3|TRBD2|NA
CASSLAVTSGTGDTQYF
TGTGCCAGCAGCTTAGCGGTGACTAGCGGGACGGGAGATACGCAGTATTTT
>TRBV7-2|TRBJ2-2|TRBD2|few
CASSSSGRADTGELFF
TGTGCCAGCAGTTCCAGCGGGAGGGCCGACACCGGGGAGCTGTTTTTT
>TRBV7-9|TRBJ1-5|NA|NA
CASSEGGLGSNQPQHF
TGTGCCAGCAGCGAAGGAGGGCTGGGTAGCAATCAGCCCCAGCATTTT
>TRBV5-6|TRBJ2-3|TRBD2|NA
CASSFLTSGSTDTQYF
TGTGCCAGCAGCTTCCTCACTAGCGGGAGCACAGATACGCAGTATTTT
>TRBV6-5|TRBJ1-1|TRBD1|few
CASSSGQGGTEAFF
TGTGCCAGCTCTTCGGGACAGGGGGGCACTGAAGCTTTCTTT
>TRBV27|TRBJ1-2|NA|NA
CASSPSTRPGYTF
TGTGCCAGCAGTCCCTCGACGAGGCCCGGCTACACCTTC
>TRBV29-1|TRBJ2-2|TRBD2|NA
CSVGEGRAGELFF
TGCAGCGTTGGGGAGGGCCGCGCCGGGGAGCTGTTTTTT
>TRBV25-1|TRBJ2-1|NA|NA
CASSEGGGMGEQFF
TGTGCCAGCAGTGAGGGAGGGGGAATGGGGGAGCAGTTCTTC
>TRBV11-2|TRBJ2-2|TRBD2|NA
CASSLSGSTGELFF
TGTGCCAGCAGTTTAAGCGGGAGCACCGGGGAGCTGTTTTTT
>TRBV2|TRBJ1-5|NA|NA
CASTDNPNQPQHF
TGTGCCAGCACCGACAATCCGAATCAGCCCCAGCATTTT
>TRBV7-3|TRBJ2-2|TRBD2|NA
CASSVDLAGNTGELFF
TGTGCCAGCAGCGTCGACCTAGCGGGGAACACCGGGGAGCTGTTTTTT
>TRBV30|TRBJ2-5|NA|NA
CAWSPQETQYF
TGTGCCTGGAGTCCTCAAGAGACCCAGTACTTC
>TRBV28|TRBJ2-1|TRBD1|once
CATSTIRGERVGTGLYNEQFF
TGTGCCACCAGCACAATCCGGGGTGAAAGAGTCGGGACAGGACTCTACAATGAGCAGTTCTTC
>TRBV7-2|TRBJ1-3|TRBD1|few
CASSLFRGNTIYF
TGTGCCAGCAGCTTATTCAGGGGGAACACCATATATTTT
>TRBV4-2|TRBJ2-6|NA|NA
CASRAQDSGANVLTF
TGTGCCAGCAGGGCCCAGGACTCTGGGGCCAACGTCCTGACTTTC
>TRBV6-5|TRBJ2-2|NA|once
CASSLGQGRPPGELFF
TGTGCCAGCAGTTTGGGACAAGGCCGTCCCCCCGGGGAGCTGTTTTTT
>TRBV30|TRBJ2-6|TRBD2|NA
CAWGRVTEAGANVLTF
TGTGCCTGGGGGAGGGTGACTGAAGCTGGGGCCAACGTCCTGACTTTC
>TRBV29-1|TRBJ1-2|NA|NA
CSVAGGSNYGYTF
TGCAGCGTTGCGGGGGGCTCTAACTATGGCTACACCTTC
>TRBV30|TRBJ1-5|TRBD1|NA
CAWGQGASQPQHF
TGTGCCTGGGGACAGGGGGCGAGTCAGCCCCAGCATTTT
>TRBV5-1|TRBJ2-2|TRBD2|NA
CASSLGVRGGAATGELFF
TGCGCCAGCAGCTTGGGGGTCCGGGGGGGCGCGGCCACCGGGGAGCTGTTTTTT
>TRBV2|TRBJ1-5|TRBD1|NA
CASRGGQGDNQPQHF
TGTGCCAGCAGAGGGGGACAGGGGGACAATCAGCCCCAGCATTTT
>TRBV5-6|TRBJ2-7|NA|NA
CASSFDNYEQYF
TGTGCCAGCAGCTTCGACAACTACGAGCAGTACTTC
>TRBV5-1|TRBJ2-6|TRBD1|NA
CASEGGAGANVLTF
TGCGCCAGCGAAGGGGGCGCTGGGGCCAACGTCCTGACTTTC
>TRBV5-1|TRBJ1-1|TRBD1|NA
CASSPTGGAEAFF
TGCGCCAGCAGCCCAACAGGGGGTGCTGAAGCTTTCTTT
>TRBV6-6|TRBJ2-3|TRBD2|NA
CASSYSGGSADTQYF
TGTGCCAGCAGTTACTCGGGCGGGAGCGCAGATACGCAGTATTTT
>TRBV7-2|TRBJ2-1|TRBD2|NA
CASSLLAGSYNEQFF
TGTGCCAGCAGCTTGCTAGCGGGATCCTACAATGAGCAGTTCTTC
>TRBV4-1|TRBJ1-6|TRBD1|NA
CASSQDGGDRGHQSPLHF
TGCGCCAGCAGCCAAGATGGGGGGGACAGGGGGCATCAATCACCCCTCCACTTT
>TRBV10-3|TRBJ1-1|NA|NA
CAISITQGNTEAFF
TGTGCCATCAGTATAACCCAGGGGAACACTGAAGCTTTCTTT
>TRBV10-1|TRBJ2-3|NA|NA
CASSEDNTQYF
TGCGCCAGCAGTGAGGACAATACGCAGTATTTT
>TRBV5-1|TRBJ2-5|TRBD2|NA
CASSTLAGAGETQYF
TGCGCCAGCAGCACCCTAGCGGGAGCGGGAGAGACCCAGTACTTC
>TRBV30|TRBJ1-5|NA|once
CAWSWASNQPQHF
TGTGCCTGGAGCTGGGCCTCCAATCAGCCCCAGCATTTT
>TRBV27|TRBJ2-1|NA|NA
CASSSGLSYNEQFF
TGTGCCAGCAGTTCTGGCCTTTCCTACAATGAGCAGTTCTTC
>TRBV18|TRBJ1-2|TRBD1|NA
CASSPTITGVGYTF
TGTGCCAGCTCACCCACGATCACAGGGGTTGGCTACACCTTC
>TRBV11-2|TRBJ1-1|NA|NA
CASSDKNTEAFF
TGTGCCAGCAGCGACAAGAACACTGAAGCTTTCTTT
>TRBV30|TRBJ2-5|TRBD1|NA
CAWGQGAVGETQYF
TGTGCCTGGGGACAGGGGGCAGTGGGAGAGACCCAGTACTTC
>TRBV27|TRBJ2-7|TRBD1|NA
CASSIRTGGWYEQYF
TGTGCCAGCAGTATACGGACAGGGGGATGGTACGAGCAGTACTTC
>TRBV14|TRBJ2-4|NA|NA
CASRQSSDRGFIQYF
TGTGCCAGCAGACAAAGCTCGGACAGAGGTTTCATTCAGTACTTC
>TRBV27|TRBJ2-3|TRBD2|NA
CASSLSGLAGGPDTQYF
TGTGCCAGCAGTCTCTCGGGACTAGCGGGAGGGCCAGATACGCAGTATTTT
>TRBV5-1|TRBJ2-7|NA|NA
CASSLATGYYEQYF
TGCGCCAGCAGCTTGGCCACAGGGTACTACGAGCAGTACTTC
>TRBV6-1|TRBJ2-7|TRBD2|NA
CASSERPFTSGRAYEQYF
TGTGCCAGCAGCGAACGGCCCTTTACTAGCGGGAGGGCCTACGAGCAGTACTTC
>TRBV9|TRBJ1-2|TRBD1|NA
CASSVNTPGQGVEGYTF
TGTGCCAGCAGCGTAAACACTCCGGGACAGGGAGTGGAGGGCTACACCTTC
>TRBV2|TRBJ1-5|NA|NA
CASNQGLVLPQHF
TGTGCCAGCAACCAGGGGCTCGTTTTACCCCAGCATTTT
>TRBV6-6|TRBJ1-1|TRBD1|NA
CASRAGTGNTEAFF
TGTGCCAGCAGGGCCGGGACAGGGAACACTGAAGCTTTCTTT
>TRBV2|TRBJ2-2|TRBD1|NA
CASTDRGRGTGELFF
TGTGCCAGCACCGACAGGGGGCGAGGGACCGGGGAGCTGTTTTTT
>TRBV5-6|TRBJ2-5|TRBD2|NA
CASSNGLAGETQYF
TGTGCCAGCTCCAACGGGCTAGCGGGAGAGACCCAGTACTTC
>TRBV6-1|TRBJ2-2|TRBD1|NA
CASGPGTVVTGELFF
TGTGCCAGCGGCCCAGGGACAGTGGTTACCGGGGAGCTGTTTTTT
>TRBV7-6|TRBJ1-1|NA|NA
CASSLETDTEAFF
TGTGCCAGCAGCTTAGAGACAGACACTGAAGCTTTCTTT
>TRBV11-3|TRBJ2-3|NA|few
CASSGVSTDTQYF
TGTGCCAGCTCCGGAGTTTCCACAGATACGCAGTATTTT
>TRBV30|TRBJ1-5|NA|NA
CAWSDAGEPQHF
TGTGCCTGGAGTGATGCAGGCGAGCCCCAGCATTTT
>TRBV4-1|TRBJ2-1|TRBD2|NA
CASSQALAGGYNEQFF
TGCGCCAGCAGCCAAGCCCTAGCGGGAGGTTACAATGAGCAGTTCTTC
>TRBV2|TRBJ2-5|TRBD2|NA
CASTGTSGKDRGYQETQYF
TGTGCCAGTACCGGGACTAGCGGGAAGGACAGGGGGTACCAAGAGACCCAGTACTTC
>TRBV10-3|TRBJ2-4|TRBD2|NA
CAISEPELAGGPGVQYF
TGTGCCATCAGTGAGCCGGAACTAGCGGGAGGGCCAGGGGTTCAGTACTTC
>TRBV6-5|TRBJ2-5|NA|NA
CASSPRLRETQYF
TGTGCCAGCAGTCCTAGGCTTCGGGAGACCCAGTACTTC